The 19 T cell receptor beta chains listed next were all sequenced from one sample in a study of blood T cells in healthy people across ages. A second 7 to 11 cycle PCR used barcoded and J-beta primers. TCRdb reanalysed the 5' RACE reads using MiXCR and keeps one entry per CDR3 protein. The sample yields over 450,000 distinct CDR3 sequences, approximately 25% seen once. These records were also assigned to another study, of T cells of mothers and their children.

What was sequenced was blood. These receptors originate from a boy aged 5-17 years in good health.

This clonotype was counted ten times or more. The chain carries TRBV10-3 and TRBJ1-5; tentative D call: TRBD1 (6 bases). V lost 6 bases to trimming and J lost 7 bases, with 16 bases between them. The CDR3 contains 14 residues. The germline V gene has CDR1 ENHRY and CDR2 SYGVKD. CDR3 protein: CAIRGETRGQPQHF. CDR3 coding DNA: TGTGCCATCAGGGGGGAGACCAGGGGCCAGCCCCAGCATTTT.

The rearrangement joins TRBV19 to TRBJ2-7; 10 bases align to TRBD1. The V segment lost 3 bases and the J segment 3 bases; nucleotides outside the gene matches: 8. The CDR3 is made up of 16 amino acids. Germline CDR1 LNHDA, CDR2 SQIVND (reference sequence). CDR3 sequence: CASSIGTGVSGYEQYF. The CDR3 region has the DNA TGTGCCAGTAGTATCGGGACAGGGGTTTCTGGCTACGAGCAGTACTTC.

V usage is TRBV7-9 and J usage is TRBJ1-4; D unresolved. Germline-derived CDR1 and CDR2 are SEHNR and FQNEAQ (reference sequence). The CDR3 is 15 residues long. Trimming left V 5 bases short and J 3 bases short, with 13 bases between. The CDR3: CASSPPDTSNEKLFF. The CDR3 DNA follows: TGTGCCAGCAGCCCCCCCGACACGTCTAATGAAAAACTGTTTTTT.

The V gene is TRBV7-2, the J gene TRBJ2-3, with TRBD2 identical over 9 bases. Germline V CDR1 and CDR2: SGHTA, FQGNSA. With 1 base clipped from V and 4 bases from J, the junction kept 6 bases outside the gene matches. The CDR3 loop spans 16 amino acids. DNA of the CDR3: TGTGCCAGCAGCTTAGTTCCAGCGGGAGGTGCAGATACGCAGTATTTT. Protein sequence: CASSLVPAGGADTQYF.

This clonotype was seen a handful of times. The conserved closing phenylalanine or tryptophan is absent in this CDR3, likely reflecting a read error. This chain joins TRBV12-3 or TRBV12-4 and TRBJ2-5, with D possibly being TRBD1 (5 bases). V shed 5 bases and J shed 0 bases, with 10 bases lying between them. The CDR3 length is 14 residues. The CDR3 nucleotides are TGTGCCAGCAGTCTCTGGGGCGACCAAGAGACCCAGTACCTC. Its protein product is CASSLWGDQETQYL.

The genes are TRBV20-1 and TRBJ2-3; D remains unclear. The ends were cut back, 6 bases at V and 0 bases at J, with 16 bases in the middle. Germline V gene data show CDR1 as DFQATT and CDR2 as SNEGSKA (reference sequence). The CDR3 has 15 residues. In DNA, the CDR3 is TGCAGTGCCATAAGTGTGGAGCGCAGCACAGATACGCAGTATTTT. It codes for CSAISVERSTDTQYF.

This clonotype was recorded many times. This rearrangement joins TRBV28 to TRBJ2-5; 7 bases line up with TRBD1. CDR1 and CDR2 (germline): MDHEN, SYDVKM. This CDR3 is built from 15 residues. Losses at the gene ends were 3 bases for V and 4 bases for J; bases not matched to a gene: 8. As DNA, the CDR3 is TGTGCCAGCAGTTTTAGCCGACAGGGTCGAGAGACCCAGTACTTC. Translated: CASSFSRQGRETQYF.

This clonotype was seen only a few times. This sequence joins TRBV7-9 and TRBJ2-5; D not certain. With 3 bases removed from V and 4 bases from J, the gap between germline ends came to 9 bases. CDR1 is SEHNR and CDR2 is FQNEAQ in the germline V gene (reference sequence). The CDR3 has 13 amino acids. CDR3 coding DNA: TGTGCCAGCAGCTTGACCCCTGGAGAGACCCAGTACTTC. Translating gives CASSLTPGETQYF.

The CDR3 region is CASSYSPLAGVYNEQFF. Here the CDR3 DNA reads TGTGCCAGCAGTTACTCACCACTAGCGGGAGTCTACAATGAGCAGTTCTTC. V and J are TRBV6-2 or TRBV6-3 and TRBJ2-1, with 11 bases matching TRBD2. CDR1 and CDR2 from the germline V gene are MNHEY and SVGEGT. The CDR3 has 17 amino acids. After removal of 0 bases from V and 3 bases from J, the junction contained 4 bases not matched to a gene.

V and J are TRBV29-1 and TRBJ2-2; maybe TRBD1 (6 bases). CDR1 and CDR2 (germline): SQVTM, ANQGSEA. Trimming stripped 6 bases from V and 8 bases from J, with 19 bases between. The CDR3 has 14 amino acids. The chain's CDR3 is CSVAKMGAAGELFF. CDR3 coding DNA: TGCAGCGTCGCAAAAATGGGGGCGGCGGGGGAGCTGTTTTTT.

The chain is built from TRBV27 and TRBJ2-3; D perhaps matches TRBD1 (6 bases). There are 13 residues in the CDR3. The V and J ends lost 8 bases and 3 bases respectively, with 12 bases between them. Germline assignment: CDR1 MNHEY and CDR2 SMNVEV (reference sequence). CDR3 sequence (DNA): TGTGCCAGCCGCCCCACAGGGACAGATACGCAGTATTTT. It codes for CASRPTGTDTQYF.

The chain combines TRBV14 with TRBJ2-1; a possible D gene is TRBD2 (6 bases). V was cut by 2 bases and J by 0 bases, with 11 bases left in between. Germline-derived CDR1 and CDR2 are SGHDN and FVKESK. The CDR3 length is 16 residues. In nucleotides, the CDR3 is TGTGCCAGCAGCCAACTCGGAGGGAGCTCCTACAATGAGCAGTTCTTC. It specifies CASSQLGGSSYNEQFF.

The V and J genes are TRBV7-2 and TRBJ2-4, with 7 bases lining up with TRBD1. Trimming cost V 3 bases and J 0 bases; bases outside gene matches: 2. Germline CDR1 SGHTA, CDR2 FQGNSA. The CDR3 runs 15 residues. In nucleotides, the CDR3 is TGTGCCAGCAGCTTCCGGGACAGAGCCAAAAACATTCAGTACTTC. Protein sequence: CASSFRDRAKNIQYF.

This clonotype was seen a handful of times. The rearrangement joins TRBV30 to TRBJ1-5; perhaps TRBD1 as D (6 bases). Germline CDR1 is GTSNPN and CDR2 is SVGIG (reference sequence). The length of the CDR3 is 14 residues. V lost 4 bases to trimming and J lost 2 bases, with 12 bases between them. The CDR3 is CAWNPAGGNQPQHF. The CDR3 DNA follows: TGTGCCTGGAACCCTGCAGGGGGCAATCAGCCCCAGCATTTT.

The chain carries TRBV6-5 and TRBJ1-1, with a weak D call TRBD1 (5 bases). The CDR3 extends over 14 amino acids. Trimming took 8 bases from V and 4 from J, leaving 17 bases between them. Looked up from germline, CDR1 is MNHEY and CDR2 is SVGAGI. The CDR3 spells CASGGGGSGTEAFF. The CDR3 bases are TGTGCCAGCGGTGGGGGAGGGAGTGGCACTGAAGCTTTCTTT.

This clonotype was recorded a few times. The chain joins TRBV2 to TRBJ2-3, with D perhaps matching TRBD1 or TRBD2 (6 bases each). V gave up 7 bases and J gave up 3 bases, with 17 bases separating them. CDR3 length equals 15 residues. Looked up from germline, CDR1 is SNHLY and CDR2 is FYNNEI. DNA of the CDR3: TGTGCCAGCAAAGGGGAGAAAGGGGGGACAGATACGCAGTATTTT. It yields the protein CASKGEKGGTDTQYF.

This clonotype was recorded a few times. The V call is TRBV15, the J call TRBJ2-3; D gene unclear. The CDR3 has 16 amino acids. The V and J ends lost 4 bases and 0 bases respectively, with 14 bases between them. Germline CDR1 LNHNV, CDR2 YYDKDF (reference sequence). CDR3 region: CATSNGLALSTDTQYF. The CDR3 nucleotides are TGTGCCACCAGCAACGGGTTGGCACTTAGCACAGATACGCAGTATTTT.

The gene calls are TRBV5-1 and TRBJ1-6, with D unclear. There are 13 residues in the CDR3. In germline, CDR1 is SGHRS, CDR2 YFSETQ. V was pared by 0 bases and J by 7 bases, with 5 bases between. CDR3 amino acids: CASSLDGNSPLHF. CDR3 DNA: TGCGCCAGCAGCTTGGACGGGAATTCACCCCTCCACTTT.

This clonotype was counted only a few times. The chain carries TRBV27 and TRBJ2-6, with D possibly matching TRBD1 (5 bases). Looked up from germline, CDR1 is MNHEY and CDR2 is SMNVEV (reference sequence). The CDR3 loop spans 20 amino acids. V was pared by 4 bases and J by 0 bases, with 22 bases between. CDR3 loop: CASSSPYDSSEPSGANVLTF. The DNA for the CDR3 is TGTGCCAGCAGTTCCCCCTATGACAGTTCCGAGCCCTCTGGGGCCAACGTCCTGACTTTC.